The 31 T cell receptor beta chains presented below share a single source sample, sequenced in a study of blood T cells in healthy people across ages. Through a sample-barcoded 5' primer and a J-beta primer mix, a second PCR was run for about 6 to 12 cycles. TCRdb itself ran the 5' RACE reads through MiXCR, one entry per CDR3 protein. This table holds 1.5 million to 2 million distinct CDR3 sequences, about 28% found once. The sample taken for sequencing was blood. The receptor set was obtained from a woman between 25 and 40 years old in good health.

V is TRBV7-2 and J is TRBJ2-2; D not certain. Trimming removed 1 base at V and 1 base at J, with 10 bases between. Germline CDR1 and CDR2: SGHTA and FQGNSA. The CDR3 extends over 16 amino acids. The CDR3 reads CASSLVSPWNTGELFF. For the CDR3, the DNA is TGTGCCAGCAGCTTAGTTTCACCCTGGAACACCGGGGAGCTGTTTTTT.

The chain has TRBV19 and TRBJ1-5; TRBD1 is a possible D gene (5 bases). V was trimmed by 5 bases and J by 2 bases, leaving 19 bases between them. The CDR3 spans 17 residues. The V gene's germline CDR1 is LNHDA and CDR2 SQIVND (reference sequence). The DNA for the CDR3 is TGTGCCAGTAGTTCCCGTGGAGGACAAACGGGCAATCAGCCCCAGCATTTT. Protein sequence: CASSSRGGQTGNQPQHF.

This clonotype was recorded a few times. The chain joins TRBV20-1 to TRBJ2-3; D unclear. Between the trimmed V and J ends, which lost 5 bases and 4 bases, there was a span of 7 bases. Germline-derived CDR1 and CDR2 are DFQATT and SNEGSKA (reference sequence). The CDR3 has 11 residues. As DNA, the CDR3 is TGCAGTGCTGGAAAGGCAGATACGCAGTATTTT. Translating it yields CSAGKADTQYF.

This clonotype appeared a few times. V is TRBV12-3 or TRBV12-4 and J is TRBJ2-3, with 7 positions matching TRBD1. V shed 6 bases and J 4 bases; nucleotides not matched to a gene: 7. The length of the CDR3 is 14 residues. The CDR3 region has the DNA TGTGCCAGCAGCGATACAGGGGCGCCAGATACGCAGTATTTT. Its translation: CASSDTGAPDTQYF.

This clonotype was picked up a small number of times. The V gene is TRBV12-3 or TRBV12-4, the J gene TRBJ1-2, with no clear D. There are 18 residues in the CDR3. V gave up 1 base and J gave up 0 bases, with 18 bases separating them. CDR3 in amino acids: CASSLEPGSSNPNYGYTF. The CDR3 region has the DNA TGTGCCAGCAGTTTAGAACCCGGCAGTTCGAATCCTAACTATGGCTACACCTTC.

As concerns this clonotype: This may be a read error: a much more frequent sequence differs by one nucleotide. The chain joins TRBV7-2 to TRBJ2-1; the D is unclear. Germline loops: CDR1 SGHTA, CDR2 FQGNSA. V lost 1 base to trimming and J lost 10 bases, with 17 bases between them. CDR3 length: 15 residues. CDR3 sequence (DNA): TGTGCCAGCAGCTTAGGGGCGGCCCTCTCCTACGAGCAGTTCTTC. It translates to CASSLGAALSYEQFF.

This clonotype showed up just a few times. This chain links TRBV6-1 with TRBJ1-4, with no clear D. The V end was cut by 2 bases, the J end by 0 bases, with 10 bases between. The CDR3 contains 16 residues. The germline V gene has CDR1 MNHNS and CDR2 SASEGT. The CDR3 loop is CASSEPRPATNEKLFF. In DNA, the CDR3 is TGTGCCAGCAGTGAACCCCGCCCTGCAACTAATGAAAAACTGTTTTTT.

The V call is TRBV7-3, the J call TRBJ1-2; TRBD1 might be the D (6 bases). V was pared by 6 bases and J by 8 bases, with 16 bases between. The CDR3 contains 13 residues. Germline CDR1 SGHTA, CDR2 FQGTGA. In DNA form, the CDR3 reads TGTGCCAGCAGTGGGACATCTCAGGACGGCTACACCTTC. Translating it yields CASSGTSQDGYTF.

The V call is TRBV5-1, the J call TRBJ2-5; a possible D gene is TRBD1 (6 bases). There are 16 residues in the CDR3. Germline loops: CDR1 SGHRS, CDR2 YFSETQ. V lost 0 bases to trimming and J lost 6 bases, with 18 bases between them. The CDR3 spells CASSLVGLSGTKTQYF. CDR3 coding DNA: TGCGCCAGCAGCTTGGTCGGCCTCAGTGGGACAAAGACCCAGTACTTC. Variable domain in full (rest from reference TRBV5-1 and TRBJ2-5): KAGVTQTPRYLIKTRGQQVTLSCSPISGHRSVSWYQQTPGQGLQFLFEYFSETQRNKGNFPGRFSGRQFSNSRSEMNVSTLELGDSALYLCASSLVGLSGTKTQYFGPGTRLLVL.

This clonotype was seen a few times. The CDR3 loop reads CATSSPSSREKLFF. The CDR3 nucleotides are TGTGCCACCAGCAGTCCGAGTAGTAGGGAAAAACTGTTTTTT. The chain couples TRBV15 to TRBJ1-4, with unresolved D. CDR1 is LNHNV and CDR2 is YYDKDF in the germline V gene (reference sequence). The V end was cut by 3 bases, the J end by 8 bases, with 13 bases between. This CDR3 has 14 residues.

This clonotype was seen just once. J is TRBJ2-1 and V is TRBV3-1, with D possibly being TRBD2 (5 bases). Germline loops: CDR1 LGHDT, CDR2 YNNKEL (reference sequence). The CDR3 runs 16 residues. The ends were cut back, 1 base at V and 5 bases at J, with 15 bases in the middle. CDR3 amino acids: CASSQVAWETNNEQFF. As DNA, the CDR3 is TGTGCCAGCAGCCAAGTGGCGTGGGAGACAAACAATGAGCAGTTCTTC.

As for this clonotype: The junction departs from the called germline gene at one end, perhaps through a read error. The chain employs TRBV7-2 and TRBJ2-7; 10 nucleotides align to TRBD1. This CDR3 has 15 amino acids. CDR1 is SGHTA, CDR2 FQGNSA, per germline. CDR3 sequence reads: CAGSLVVTGGDEQYF. CDR3 in DNA: TGTGCCGGCAGCTTAGTCGTGACAGGGGGCGACGAGCAGTACTTC.

The chain links TRBV19 to TRBJ1-2; 7 bases are shared with TRBD1. This CDR3 has 11 amino acids. V shed 7 bases and J 8 bases; nucleotides not matched to a gene: 4. Germline CDR1 and CDR2: LNHDA and SQIVND (reference sequence). CDR3 DNA: TGTGCCAGTACAGGGGGTTCAGGCTACACCTTC. It encodes CASTGGSGYTF.

The chain is built from TRBV5-1 and TRBJ2-7, with 11 bases that match TRBD2. The DNA end is a closer match to TRBJ2-4, so the J assignment may be wrong. CDR3 length: 15 amino acids. The germline CDR1 and CDR2 sequences are SGHRS and YFSETQ. This CDR3 reads CVGSPGTSGINIQYF. CDR3 DNA sequence: TGCGTCGGCAGCCCGGGGACTAGCGGAATAAACATTCAGTACTTC.

In this sample, this clonotype turned up many times. The chain recombines TRBV28 with TRBJ2-7, with TRBD1 identical over 10 bases. The CDR3 runs to 16 residues. Germline CDR1 MDHEN, CDR2 SYDVKM. After removal of 3 bases from V and 5 bases from J, the junction contained 10 bases not matched to a gene. CDR3 bases: TGTGCCAGCAGTTTCCGTGGACAGGGGGTTGGCGACGAGCAGTACTTC. Amino acid sequence: CASSFRGQGVGDEQYF.

In its sample, this clonotype was seen a few times. The chain has TRBV20-1 and TRBJ2-1, with 12 bases aligning to TRBD2. The germline CDR1 and CDR2 sequences are DFQATT and SNEGSKA (reference sequence). V gave up 4 bases and J gave up 6 bases; unmatched junction bases: 7. There are 15 residues in the CDR3. The CDR3 reads CSATLASGRANEQFF. The CDR3 DNA reads as TGCAGTGCTACCCTGGCTAGCGGGAGGGCCAATGAGCAGTTCTTC.

CDR3 coding DNA: TGCAGTGTTAGGCTAGCGGGGGGGGGAGATACGCAGTATTTT. Translated: CSVRLAGGGDTQYF. The chain is built from TRBV20-1 and TRBJ2-3, with 12 bases aligning to TRBD2. The V gene end was trimmed by 7 bases and the J gene end by 5 bases; junction bases not matched to a gene: 7. Germline CDR1 reads DFQATT; CDR2 reads SNEGSKA (reference sequence). There are 14 residues in the CDR3.

This clonotype was found a few times. The chain joins TRBV6-6 to TRBJ1-2; tentatively, D is TRBD1 (5 bases). CDR3 length: 14 amino acids. V was clipped by 2 bases and J by 4 bases, with 11 bases between them. Germline CDR1 and CDR2: MNHNY and SVGAGI (reference sequence). The DNA for the CDR3 is TGTGCCAGCAGTTACACTGACAGACCCTATGGCTACACCTTC. Encoded protein: CASSYTDRPYGYTF.

The CDR3 spells CASTMTDRDYGYTF. The CDR3 region has the DNA TGCGCCAGCACAATGACTGACAGGGACTATGGCTACACCTTC. The rearrangement links TRBV5-1 to TRBJ1-2; 7 bases match TRBD1. The germline V gene encodes CDR1 SGHRS and CDR2 YFSETQ. After removal of 6 bases from V and 3 bases from J, the junction contained 8 bases not matched to a gene. The CDR3 loop spans 14 amino acids.

This clonotype has ten or more counts. V and J are TRBV11-2 and TRBJ2-5, with TRBD2 as a possible D gene (6 bases). V was clipped by 4 bases and J by 3 bases, with 12 bases between them. The CDR3 runs to 14 residues. The V gene's germline CDR1 is SGHAT and CDR2 FQNNGV. The chain's CDR3 is CASSWETGEETQYF. The CDR3 coding sequence is TGTGCCAGCAGCTGGGAAACGGGGGAAGAGACCCAGTACTTC.

This chain connects TRBV10-3 to TRBJ2-5; D remains unclear. V gave up 6 bases and J gave up 2 bases, with 10 bases separating them. The V gene's germline CDR1 is ENHRY and CDR2 SYGVKD. CDR3 length: 13 amino acids. CDR3 nucleotide sequence: TGTGCCATCAGCTCCCCTCCACAAGAGACCCAGTACTTC. Translated, it gives CAISSPPQETQYF.

The chain employs TRBV12-3 or TRBV12-4 and TRBJ1-4; 8 nucleotides align to TRBD1. J was trimmed by 7 bases and V by 6 bases; bases with no gene match: 10. The CDR3 has 15 amino acids. The CDR3: CASRLQGEYGEKLFF. The CDR3 coding sequence is TGTGCCAGCAGATTACAGGGGGAGTACGGTGAAAAACTGTTTTTT.

This chain joins TRBV7-2 and TRBJ2-3; no clear D gene. V was clipped by 5 bases and J by 1 base, with 13 bases between them. The CDR3 consists of 15 residues. Per the germline V gene, CDR1 is SGHTA and CDR2 is FQGNSA. The CDR3 sequence is CASSAPLGRTDTQYF. The CDR3, as DNA: TGTGCCAGCAGCGCCCCCCTCGGGCGCACAGATACGCAGTATTTT. Supplemented by reference TRBV7-2 and TRBJ2-3, the full variable domain reads GAGVSQSPSNKVTEKGKDVELRCDPISGHTALYWYRQSLGQGLEFLIYFQGNSAPDKSGLPSDRFSAERTGGSVSTLTIQRTQQEDSAVYLCASSAPLGRTDTQYFGPGTRLTVL.

This chain joins TRBV7-9 and TRBJ2-1; 9 positions agree with TRBD1. This CDR3 is built from 14 residues. V dropped 5 bases and J dropped 13; count of bases not matched to a gene: 12. Germline V gives CDR1 SEHNR, CDR2 FQNEAQ (reference sequence). The DNA of the CDR3 is TGTGCCAGCAGCACGGGACAGGGAGTTGAGACCCAGTTCTTC. It codes for CASSTGQGVETQFF.

The sample holds a few counts of this clonotype. This rearrangement joins TRBV14 to TRBJ2-5; TRBD2 agrees at 7 bases. CDR3 size: 18 residues. Germline V gene lookup returns CDR1 SGHDN and CDR2 FVKESK. The V segment lost 1 base and the J segment 1 base; nucleotides outside the gene matches: 12. The CDR3 sequence: CASSQGDLASGLQETQYF. CDR3 in DNA: TGTGCCAGCAGCCAAGGGGACCTCGCTAGCGGCCTCCAAGAGACCCAGTACTTC.

This clonotype was counted ten times or more. The CDR3: CASSPGRDRYQETQYF. The CDR3 DNA follows: TGTGCCAGCAGTCCGGGGAGGGACAGGTACCAAGAGACCCAGTACTTC. The chain carries TRBV12-3 or TRBV12-4 and TRBJ2-5; D may be TRBD1 (8 bases). Trimming took 5 bases from V and 0 from J, leaving 16 bases between them. This CDR3 comprises 16 residues.

This clonotype was picked up many times. Its ends do not fully match the called genes, so a read error is possible. The chain couples TRBV29-1 to TRBJ2-1; 9 nucleotides line up with TRBD1. The CDR3 extends over 13 amino acids. Germline assignment: CDR1 SQVTM and CDR2 ANQGSEA. The CDR3, as DNA: TGCAGCGTCACAGGGGGCATCAACAAAGAGCAGTTCTTC. Translated: CSVTGGINKEQFF.

This clonotype was seen many times. The chain links TRBV10-3 to TRBJ2-7; D is possibly TRBD1 (5 bases). V was cut by 5 bases and J by 2 bases, with 13 bases left in between. Germline lookup yields CDR1 ENHRY and CDR2 SYGVKD. This CDR3 region has 14 residues. CDR3 protein: CAISWVGATYEQYF. DNA for the CDR3: TGTGCCATCAGTTGGGTTGGGGCGACCTACGAGCAGTACTTC.

CDR3 in DNA: TGTGCCACCAGGAGGGACAGGGTCAACACTGAAGCTTTCTTT. This codes for CATRRDRVNTEAFF. The chain combines TRBV6-5 with TRBJ1-1, with TRBD1 matching 9 bases. V trimming: 10 bases; J trimming: 2 bases; junction bases outside the gene matches: 8. CDR3 length: 14 amino acids. Germline V gene lookup returns CDR1 MNHEY and CDR2 SVGAGI.

As for this clonotype: This may come from a read error, since a much larger clone is one base off. The V and J genes are TRBV6-5 and TRBJ1-4; weak D call: TRBD1 (6 bases). There are 16 residues in the CDR3. The V gene's germline CDR1 is MNHEY and CDR2 SVGAGI. CDR3: CASSYSPDRPGEKRFF. The CDR3, as DNA: TGTGCCAGCAGTTACTCCCCGGACAGACCTGGTGAAAAACGGTTTTTT.

Notes on this clonotype: A much larger clone is a single base away; this may be a read error. The V call is TRBV27, the J call TRBJ2-5; D unclear. The tail of the sequence fits TRBJ2-1 better, so the J call may be wrong. Per the germline V gene, CDR1 is MNHEY and CDR2 is SMNVEV (reference sequence). There are 14 residues in the CDR3. The CDR3 nucleotides are TGTGCCAGCAGGCTCAGCAGGTACCAAGAGACCCAGTTCTTC. Protein product: CASRLSRYQETQFF.